The 29 T cell receptor beta chains below were found in one sample sequenced in a study of T cells after yellow fever vaccination. In TCRdb, the 5' RACE reads were re-called with MiXCR into one record per CDR3 protein. The data contain more than 300,000 distinct CDR3 sequences, over 3.5% of them singletons. Here the sequenced sample was PBMCs, taken 15 days after the yellow fever booster vaccination. The receptors were gathered from a man in his late teens or twenties who received the YFV17D yellow fever vaccine.

The chain is built from TRBV2 and TRBJ2-7; no firm D call. V was trimmed by 7 bases and J by 3 bases, leaving 13 bases between them. Germline lookup yields CDR1 SNHLY and CDR2 FYNNEI. CDR3 length: 13 residues. Here the CDR3 DNA reads TGTGCCAGCACTATGATCGGGTACTACGAGCAGTACGTC. It is translated as CASTMIGYYEQYV.

This clonotype was seen a handful of times. The V and J genes are TRBV5-1 and TRBJ2-6; D may be TRBD1 (6 bases). The CDR3 has 17 residues. Per the germline V gene, CDR1 is SGHRS and CDR2 is YFSETQ. Trimming took 0 bases from V and 0 from J, leaving 10 bases between them. CDR3 DNA sequence: TGCGCCAGCAGCTTGGGGAGCAGGGGCTCTGGGGCCAACGTCCTGACTTTC. Residues: CASSLGSRGSGANVLTF.

This clonotype was picked up many times. The genes are TRBV4-1 and TRBJ1-4, with D maybe TRBD1 (6 bases). The CDR3 runs to 15 residues. The germline V gene has CDR1 MGHRA and CDR2 YSYEKL. Trimming took 0 bases from V and 3 from J, leaving 8 bases between them. The CDR3 sequence: CASSQEGGSNEKLFF. The CDR3 region has the DNA TGCGCCAGCAGCCAAGAAGGGGGGTCTAATGAAAAACTGTTTTTT.

This chain links TRBV28 with TRBJ2-2; weak D call: TRBD2 (5 bases). The CDR3 has 11 residues. CDR1 and CDR2 from the germline V gene are MDHEN and SYDVKM. The V end lost 6 bases, the J end lost 6 bases, and 5 bases lay between the germline ends. CDR3 in DNA: TGTGCCAGCAGGGACTCCGGGGAGCTGTTTTTT. Its translation is CASRDSGELFF.

The CDR3 sequence: CASSLPPPTTEAFF. The CDR3 nucleotides are TGTGCCAGCAGCTTACCCCCTCCAACCACTGAAGCTTTCTTT. The chain couples TRBV7-9 to TRBJ1-1, with D hard to call. Deletions cut 2 bases from V and 4 bases from J, with 11 bases between. Germline values: CDR1 SEHNR, CDR2 FQNEAQ (reference sequence). CDR3 length: 14 amino acids.

This clonotype came up many times. This chain uses TRBV4-1 with TRBJ2-5; D is tentatively TRBD1 or TRBD2 (7 bases each). This CDR3 comprises 15 residues. Trimming left V 4 bases short and J 5 bases short, with 17 bases between. The germline V gene encodes CDR1 MGHRA and CDR2 YSYEKL. The DNA of the CDR3 is TGCGCCAGCAGCCCTTGGGACAGCGGGATTGAGACCCAGTACTTC. Translation: CASSPWDSGIETQYF.

There are many counts of this clonotype. The J gene is TRBJ1-1, the V gene TRBV7-9; 9 nucleotides agree with TRBD1. CDR3 length equals 17 residues. Germline CDR1 is SEHNR and CDR2 is FQNEAQ (reference sequence). The V gene end was trimmed by 1 base and the J gene end by 2 bases; junction bases not matched to a gene: 8. As DNA, the CDR3 is TGTGCCAGCAGCTTAGAGGGACAGGGCCCGGATAACACTGAAGCTTTCTTT. Protein: CASSLEGQGPDNTEAFF.

This clonotype was counted between two and nine times. This sequence joins TRBV11-2 and TRBJ2-2; weak D call: TRBD2 (6 bases). Trimming removed 4 bases from V and 4 bases from J, with 19 bases in between. The CDR3 runs 17 residues. Germline CDR1 reads SGHAT; CDR2 reads FQNNGV. The CDR3 DNA reads as TGTGCCAGCAGCTCGTGGGGGTGGAGGGTGCGCACCGGGGAGCTGTTTTTT. Amino acids: CASSSWGWRVRTGELFF.

The rearrangement links TRBV13 to TRBJ1-1, with D possibly matching TRBD1 (5 bases). CDR1 is PRHDT, CDR2 FYEKMQ, per germline (reference sequence). The CDR3 extends over 15 amino acids. V gave up 5 bases and J gave up 3 bases, with 16 bases separating them. DNA for the CDR3: TGTGCCAGCAGCCAAGGCCAGGGCGAGTACACTGAAGCTTTCTTT. It encodes CASSQGQGEYTEAFF.

CDR3 sequence: CSAHSGANVLTF. The CDR3 DNA reads TGCAGTGCGCACTCTGGGGCCAACGTCCTGACTTTC. J is TRBJ2-6 and V is TRBV20-1; D unclear. This CDR3 has 12 residues. Germline CDR1 and CDR2: DFQATT and SNEGSKA (reference sequence). V dropped 6 bases and J dropped 0 bases, with 3 bases sitting between them.

This clonotype was seen more than once but under ten times. V and J are TRBV20-1 and TRBJ1-2; no firm D call. This CDR3 contains 13 residues. Germline V lookup: CDR1 DFQATT, CDR2 SNEGSKA (reference sequence). Between the trimmed V and J ends, which lost 1 base and 4 bases, there was a span of 10 bases. As DNA, the CDR3 is TGCAGTGCTAGAGCCCAGGACTCCTATGGCTACACCTTC. The encoded protein is CSARAQDSYGYTF.

This clonotype was picked up many times. J is TRBJ2-7 and V is TRBV5-1; 8 bases line up with TRBD2. V lost 0 bases to trimming and J lost 3 bases; unmatched junction nucleotides: 5. Per germline, CDR1 SGHRS and CDR2 YFSETQ. CDR3 size: 15 residues. The CDR3 nucleotides read TGCGCCAGCAGCTTGGGGACTAGCCCGTTCTACGAGCAGTACGTC. Its translation: CASSLGTSPFYEQYV.

This clonotype was observed many times. The genes are TRBV6-4 and TRBJ2-7; no definite D call. CDR1 and CDR2 from the germline V gene are MRHNA and SNTAGT. Trimming took 2 bases from V and 3 from J, leaving 2 bases between them. This CDR3 is 11 amino acids long. The CDR3 nucleotides read TGTGCCAGCAGTGACAGCTACGAGCAGTACGTC. Protein product: CASSDSYEQYV.

This clonotype was found a few times. The rearrangement joins TRBV6-5 to TRBJ1-2; D unresolved. The CDR3 consists of 13 residues. Looked up from germline, CDR1 is MNHEY and CDR2 is SVGAGI. Trimming took 1 base from V and 7 from J, leaving 10 bases between them. The CDR3 is CASSYWDSGGYTF. The CDR3 coding sequence is TGTGCCAGCAGTTACTGGGATTCGGGTGGCTACACCTTC.

This clonotype was counted ten times or more. The CDR3 loop reads CASSSSVLEQYV. The DNA of the CDR3 is TGTGCCAGCAGTAGTAGTGTCCTCGAGCAGTACGTC. V and J are TRBV6-2 or TRBV6-3 and TRBJ2-7; D is unresolved. There are 12 residues in the CDR3. The germline CDR1 and CDR2 sequences are MNHEY and SVGEGT. V shed 5 bases and J shed 6 bases, with 11 bases lying between them.

V usage is TRBV28 and J usage is TRBJ2-6; D may be TRBD1 or TRBD2 (5 bases each). The CDR3 contains 15 residues. Germline V gene lookup returns CDR1 MDHEN and CDR2 SYDVKM. Trimming removed 5 bases at V and 0 bases at J, with 8 bases between. For the CDR3, the DNA is TGTGCCAGCAGTCGAGGGGTCTCTGGGGCCAACGTCCTGACTTTC. Its translation is CASSRGVSGANVLTF.

The sample holds a few counts of this clonotype. V usage is TRBV7-9 and J usage is TRBJ2-3; TRBD2 matches 12 bases. V shed 6 bases, J shed 6 bases, and the junction held 10 bases outside the gene matches. This CDR3 is 16 amino acids long. Germline V CDR1 and CDR2: SEHNR, FQNEAQ (reference sequence). The CDR3 sequence: CASRIRLAGVPDTQYF. The CDR3 nucleotides read TGTGCCAGCAGAATCCGACTAGCGGGGGTACCGGATACGCAGTATTTT.

The table lists this clonotype with many counts. V gene TRBV9 combines with J gene TRBJ2-7; D possibly corresponds to TRBD2 (5 bases). This CDR3 has 15 amino acids. Germline V gene lookup returns CDR1 SGDLS and CDR2 YYNGEE. Trimming took off 0 bases at V and 1 base at J, with 11 bases between the two ends. The DNA for the CDR3 is TGTGCCAGCAGCGTAGGGCTTACGGGGTCCTACGAGCAGTACTTC. This encodes CASSVGLTGSYEQYF.

This clonotype was seen a few times. This chain links TRBV19 with TRBJ1-2, with D hard to call. The V end lost 3 bases, the J end lost 6 bases, and 17 bases lay between the germline ends. The germline CDR1 and CDR2 sequences are LNHDA and SQIVND (reference sequence). This CDR3 has 15 residues. The CDR3 here is CASSIPRRILDGYTF. CDR3 nucleotide sequence: TGTGCCAGTAGTATCCCCCGACGGATCTTGGATGGCTACACCTTC.

This clonotype was detected many times. This CDR3 reads CASSLAEILYNEQFF. CDR3 DNA: TGTGCCAGCAGCTTAGCCGAAATTCTCTACAATGAGCAGTTCTTC. This sequence joins TRBV7-6 and TRBJ2-1; D remains ambiguous. Germline CDR1 is SGHVS and CDR2 is FNYEAQ. Trimming left V 0 bases short and J 3 bases short, with 9 bases between. The CDR3 spans 15 residues.

The J gene is TRBJ2-7, the V gene TRBV3-1; maybe TRBD2 (6 bases). Germline assignment: CDR1 LGHDT and CDR2 YNNKEL (reference sequence). The V end was cut by 4 bases, the J end by 1 base, with 11 bases between. This CDR3 region has 14 residues. This chain's CDR3 is CASSRGDGSYEQYF. CDR3 DNA sequence: TGTGCCAGCAGCCGGGGGGACGGTTCCTACGAGCAGTACTTC.

V is TRBV6-2 or TRBV6-3 and J is TRBJ2-4; 9 nucleotides match TRBD1. The CDR3 is 16 residues long. The V gene's germline CDR1 is MNHEY and CDR2 SVGEGT. J lost 5 bases, V lost 5 bases, and 10 bases had no gene match. The CDR3 nucleotides are TGTGCCAGCAGTCCAGGGACAGGGCGAGGGGAAAACATTCAGTACTTC. It codes for CASSPGTGRGENIQYF.

This clonotype was seen at least ten times. The chain carries TRBV2 and TRBJ2-5; D unclear. Germline V gene sequence: CDR1 SNHLY, CDR2 FYNNEI. There are 11 residues in the CDR3. V was cut by 1 base and J by 5 bases, with 2 bases left in between. DNA for the CDR3: TGTGCCAGCAGTGAAGAGGAGACCCAGTACTTC. Its protein is CASSEEETQYF. Full variable domain (rest looked up from reference TRBV2 and TRBJ2-5): EPEVTQTPSHQVTQMGQEVILRCVPISNHLYFYWYRQILGQKVEFLVSFYNNEISEKSEIFDDQFSVERPDGSNFTLKIRSTKLEDSAMYFCASSEEETQYFGPGTRLLVL.

The V call is TRBV25-1, the J call TRBJ1-6; D uncertain. The CDR3 consists of 13 residues. Per germline, CDR1 MGHDK and CDR2 SYGVNS. V gave up 8 bases and J gave up 10 bases, with 15 bases separating them. The DNA of the CDR3 is TGTGCCAGCTCGCCCCCAGGCCCATCACCCCTCCACTTT. Its protein product is CASSPPGPSPLHF.

This clonotype showed up just a few times. V usage is TRBV7-2 and J usage is TRBJ2-2, with D unclear. V was trimmed by 4 bases and J by 0 bases, leaving 6 bases between them. The CDR3 has 14 residues. Per the germline V gene, CDR1 is SGHTA and CDR2 is FQGNSA. CDR3 coding DNA: TGTGCCAGCAGCTCGTTCGCGAACACCGGGGAGCTGTTTTTT. It codes for CASSSFANTGELFF. The entire variable domain, with the rest obtained from reference TRBV7-2 and TRBJ2-2, is as follows: GAGVSQSPSNKVTEKGKDVELRCDPISGHTALYWYRQSLGQGLEFLIYFQGNSAPDKSGLPSDRFSAERTGGSVSTLTIQRTQQEDSAVYLCASSSFANTGELFFGEGSRLTVL.

This clonotype was found many times. The chain carries TRBV7-2 and TRBJ2-3; D might be TRBD1 or TRBD2, each matching 5 bases. This CDR3 contains 16 residues. The germline V gene encodes CDR1 SGHTA and CDR2 FQGNSA. V gave up 5 bases and J gave up 1 base, with 16 bases separating them. The CDR3 DNA reads as TGTGCCAGCAGCCTACGCGTCTGGGGACGCACAGATACGCAGTATTTT. Translating it yields CASSLRVWGRTDTQYF.

This clonotype was detected many times. J is TRBJ2-3 and V is TRBV5-5; D uncertain. V dropped 1 base and J dropped 0 bases, with 6 bases sitting between them. This CDR3 spans 14 amino acids. Germline V gene data show CDR1 as SGHKS and CDR2 as YYEKEE (reference sequence). The CDR3 DNA reads TGTGCCAGCAGCTTGTCAGTAAGCACAGATACGCAGTATTTT. Protein product: CASSLSVSTDTQYF.

Ten or more counts support this clonotype. The genes are TRBV5-1 and TRBJ2-7; D is uncertain. V lost 4 bases to trimming and J lost 2 bases, with 10 bases between them. Germline CDR1 SGHRS, CDR2 YFSETQ. The CDR3 is 13 amino acids. The CDR3 is CASSKDGPYEQYF. The CDR3 DNA follows: TGCGCCAGCAGCAAGGACGGACCCTACGAGCAGTACTTC.

The chain's CDR3 is CASRERAGPDTQYF. CDR3 DNA sequence: TGTGCCAGCAGGGAAAGGGCAGGCCCGGATACGCAGTATTTT. The V call is TRBV7-9, the J call TRBJ2-3; no definite D call. This CDR3 is 14 amino acids long. V shed 6 bases and J shed 6 bases, with 16 bases lying between them. Germline V gene data show CDR1 as SEHNR and CDR2 as FQNEAQ (reference sequence).